The present entry profiles one TCR beta chain with its context. The CDR3 loop spans 16 amino acids. Germline CDR1 and CDR2: LNHDA and SQIVND (reference sequence). V gave up 4 bases and J gave up 0 bases, with 13 bases separating them. This entry comes from a study of cytomegalovirus exposure and HLA in healthy donors. For the study at large: The approximately 120 validation repertoires were reported in a later analysis to have been generated on the same platform as the roughly 670 first-cohort repertoires.

Donors came from a validation cohort of about 120 subjects, distinct from the first 666-subject cohort. The method was immunoSEQ multiplex PCR; TCRdb's version includes in-frame clones alone and lacks a portion of them. The table shows 100,000 to 150,000 clones, with about 91% occurring only once. The origin of this receptor is a man aged 18-30 years in good health and CMV-seronegative. V gene TRBV19 combines with J gene TRBJ1-3; a weak D match, TRBD1 (6 bases). The sample consisted of PBMCs. The CDR3 coding sequence is TGTGCCAGTAGTAGCCGGACAGTCAACTCTGGAAACACCATATATTTT. Amino acids: CASSSRTVNSGNTIYF.